These 5 T cell receptor beta chains were all obtained from the same sample, sequenced in a study of blood T cell repertoires in COVID-19. Only in-frame clones appear in the TCRdb table, and some are missing; sequencing was by immunoSEQ multiplex PCR. The repertoire holds tens of thousands of clones, 90% to 95% seen once, with roughly 8.1% in the top ten. Sequencing was performed on peripheral blood. These receptor sequences come from a human donor in a cohort sampled during active COVID-19.

With respect to this clone: A junction boundary mismatches the germline segment, possibly from a read error. The chain employs TRBV29-1 and TRBJ2-5, with 9 positions matching TRBD1. The CDR3 extends over 15 amino acids. Per germline, CDR1 SQVTM and CDR2 ANQGSEA. CDR3 amino acids: CSVEGDRESQETQYF. CDR3 DNA sequence: TGCAGCGTGGAAGGGGACAGGGAATCCCAAGAGACCCAGTACTTC.

The chain carries TRBV7-9 and TRBJ2-3; a weak D match, TRBD2 (6 bases). The CDR3 contains 11 residues. V was cut by 6 bases and J by 5 bases, with 6 bases left in between. Germline V gene lookup returns CDR1 SEHNR and CDR2 FQNEAQ (reference sequence). The CDR3 bases are TGTGCCAGCAGGGAGGGAGATACGCAGTATTTT. Encoded protein: CASREGDTQYF.

The chain couples TRBV2 to TRBJ2-4; 7 bases match TRBD2. Germline CDR1 SNHLY, CDR2 FYNNEI. V lost 3 bases, J lost 3 bases, and 5 bases stayed unmatched. This CDR3 has 15 amino acids. CDR3 sequence reads: CASSEGGSGKNIQYF. CDR3 sequence (DNA): TGTGCCAGCAGTGAGGGCGGGAGTGGCAAAAACATTCAGTACTTC.

The chain has TRBV9 and TRBJ1-3; D might be TRBD1 (6 bases). With 3 bases removed from V and 0 bases from J, the gap between germline ends came to 16 bases. Germline-derived CDR1 and CDR2 are SGDLS and YYNGEE. CDR3 length equals 17 residues. The CDR3 loop reads CASSAIGNRASGNTIYF. The CDR3, as DNA: TGTGCCAGCAGCGCGATAGGGAACAGGGCCTCTGGAAACACCATATATTTT.

This clone was seen a single time. The chain joins TRBV29-1 to TRBJ1-1, with TRBD1 matching over 11 bases. The CDR3 extends over 10 amino acids. The germline gives CDR1 SQVTM, CDR2 ANQGSEA. Losses at the gene ends were 6 bases for V and 11 bases for J; bases not matched to a gene: 2. The CDR3 sequence is CSVGQGGAFF. The CDR3 coding sequence is TGCAGCGTGGGACAGGGGGGGGCTTTCTTT.